This T cell receptor beta chain was captured by sequencing in a study of STAT3 mutations in large granular lymphocyte leukemia. About the research overall: Roughly half of the longitudinally sequenced T-LGLL patients carried detectable canonical activating STAT3 mutations.

Each sample's TCRbeta library yielded on average about 40,773 productive templates. Assay: immunoSEQ multiplex PCR; the TCRdb copy retains only in-frame clones and omits some. The repertoire holds about 5,500 clones, with over 90% as singletons. Study findings and constraints: Every T-LGLL patient had at least one immunodominant TCRbeta clonotype. A small but highly pathogenic clone may have been missed.

The germline V gene encodes CDR1 SQVTM and CDR2 ANQGSEA. Trimming pared 2 bases from V and 2 bases from J, leaving 12 bases between. This CDR3 has 14 residues. Details on this clone: Its antigen is undetermined.

The J gene is TRBJ1-1, the V gene TRBV29-1; D is unresolved. The clonotype was recovered from a man aged 55 to 70 with T-cell large granular lymphocyte leukemia. Some clones in this sample may be carry-over from other donors' samples. Sequencing was done on a sample of peripheral blood mononuclear cells. The CDR3 loop is CSVESVRRNTEAFF. CDR3 bases: TGCAGCGTTGAATCAGTGAGACGTAACACTGAAGCTTTCTTT.